This is a list of T cell receptor beta chains from one sample in a study of molecular identifiers for immune sequencing clone quantification. MiXCR, applied by TCRdb to the PCR reads, yields one record per CDR3 protein. Counted here are around 40,000 distinct CDR3 sequences, roughly 21% occurring once; the ten biggest clones make up approximately 1%. The sample was naive CD8+ T cells from blood, with Jurkat cell RNA spiked in. The receptors were gathered from a human donor in good health. Some libraries in this study had Jurkat cell RNA spiked in. Both conserved end residues are part of each CDR3. The D gene is left open where the match is weak. Not all rows give a size; the values are once, few, many and, for expanded clones, a class.

many	TRBD2	TRBV6-5	TRBJ2-3	CASSYSASGSYDTQYF	TGTGCCAGCAGTTACTCCGCTAGCGGGAGTTACGATACGCAGTATTTT
many	-	TRBV3-1	TRBJ2-7	CASSQDRSSGYEQYF	TGTGCCAGCAGCCAAGATAGGAGTTCCGGCTACGAGCAGTACTTC
few	TRBD1	TRBV13	TRBJ2-7	CASSPQGMYEQYF	TGTGCCAGCAGCCCACAGGGGATGTACGAGCAGTACTTC
few	-	TRBV7-9	TRBJ2-5	CASAPVVRTTSRETQYF	TGTGCCAGCGCCCCTGTGGTCCGGACGACCTCCCGGGAGACCCAGTACTTC
many	TRBD2	TRBV4-3	TRBJ2-1	CASSQDVLAGVALYNEQFF	TGCGCCAGCAGCCAAGATGTCCTAGCGGGAGTTGCCCTCTACAATGAGCAGTTCTTC
many	TRBD2	TRBV5-5	TRBJ2-7	CASSTDLGLAYEQYF	TGTGCCAGCAGCACGGACCTGGGACTAGCCTACGAGCAGTACTTC
many	TRBD1	TRBV19	TRBJ2-5	CASSIDGDREETQYF	TGTGCCAGTAGTATAGATGGGGACAGGGAAGAGACCCAGTACTTC
many	-	TRBV13	TRBJ2-3	CASSAWLADTQYF	TGTGCCAGCAGCGCCTGGCTTGCAGATACGCAGTATTTT
many	-	TRBV25-1	TRBJ2-7	CASSGGPRSMFDEQYF	TGTGCCAGCAGTGGGGGTCCAAGGTCTATGTTCGACGAGCAGTACTTC
-	-	TRBV30	TRBJ2-2	CAWTSNTGELSF	TGTGCCTGGACCTCGAACACCGGGGAGCTGTCTTTT
few	TRBD1	TRBV12-5	TRBJ2-3	CASSWRQGAVTDTQYF	TGTGCTAGTAGTTGGAGACAGGGGGCCGTCACAGATACGCAGTATTTT
few	-	TRBV12-3/TRBV12-4	TRBJ2-5	CASSNSAQMKETQYF	TGTGCCAGCAGTAACTCGGCCCAGATGAAAGAGACCCAGTACTTC
many	TRBD1	TRBV27	TRBJ2-7	CASSFIRDRGLYEQYF	TGTGCCAGCAGTTTCATCCGGGACAGAGGACTCTACGAGCAGTACTTC
many	-	TRBV5-4	TRBJ2-7	CASSPGSSYEQYF	TGTGCCAGCAGCCCGGGGTCGTCCTACGAGCAGTACTTC
many	-	TRBV4-3	TRBJ1-5	CASSQDRMGALHQPQHF	TGCGCCAGCAGCCAAGATCGTATGGGGGCGCTCCATCAGCCCCAGCATTTT
many	-	TRBV6-2/TRBV6-3	TRBJ2-2	CASTLRHGRITGELFF	TGTGCCAGCACCCTAAGACATGGGAGGATCACCGGGGAGCTGTTTTTT
-	-	TRBV6-2/TRBV6-3	TRBJ1-5	CASGQPQHF	TGTGCCAGCGGTCAGCCCCAGCATTTT
many	-	TRBV20-1	TRBJ2-3	CSGRGWGEAYTDTQYF	TGCAGTGGACGCGGTTGGGGGGAAGCCTACACAGATACGCAGTATTTT
many	-	TRBV9	TRBJ2-3	CASSVVSADTQYF	TGTGCCAGCAGCGTAGTGTCCGCAGATACGCAGTATTTT
many	TRBD1	TRBV19	TRBJ1-1	CASRRGTDSSWTEAFF	TGTGCCAGTAGAAGGGGGACAGATTCGTCCTGGACTGAAGCTTTCTTT
many	TRBD2	TRBV2	TRBJ2-2	CASSVPSGGPDGGELFF	TGTGCCAGCAGCGTTCCTAGCGGGGGTCCCGATGGCGGGGAGCTGTTTTTT
many	-	TRBV28	TRBJ1-1	CASSLVRNTEAFF	TGTGCCAGCAGTTTGGTGAGGAACACTGAAGCTTTCTTT
many	-	TRBV30	TRBJ2-3	CAWSTTSTDTQYF	TGTGCCTGGAGTACCACTAGCACAGATACGCAGTATTTT
many	-	TRBV12-3/TRBV12-4	TRBJ2-3	CASTAGSTDTQYF	TGTGCCAGCACTGCAGGGAGCACAGATACGCAGTATTTT
many	-	TRBV19	TRBJ1-1	CASSVQGGGTEAFF	TGTGCCAGTAGTGTACAGGGAGGAGGCACTGAAGCTTTCTTT
many	TRBD2	TRBV29-1	TRBJ2-2	CSVRTRSTGELFF	TGCAGCGTTCGGACTAGGAGCACCGGGGAGCTGTTTTTT
-	-	TRBV29-1	TRBJ2-7	CSVGLWRGRGYEQYF	TGCAGCGTTGGTCTTTGGAGGGGGCGCGGGTACGAGCAGTACTTC